This T cell receptor beta chain was retrieved from a study of blood T cell repertoires in COVID-19. Whole-study context: There were acute and convalescent COVID-19 samples, and they came from the United States, Italy and Spain. PBMCs, B-cell-depleted T cells, or T cells were the source of the cDNA or gDNA that made up the material.

This CDR3 is 15 amino acids long. Germline loops: CDR1 LGHNA, CDR2 YSLEER. The V and J ends lost 0 bases and 2 bases respectively, with 8 bases between them. As processed by the authors: Estimates of nucleated cell counts were drawn from the amplification of reference gene primers. The assay was immunoSEQ multiplex PCR, and TCRdb's table has in-frame clones only and misses some. For V, J and clone size, that table is used; D and trimming come from the DNA. The sample records 300,000 or so clones, 80% to 90% being singletons. Sequenced sample: peripheral blood. This TCR came from a man between 18 and 29 years old who had recovered from COVID-19. The chain recombines TRBV4-3 with TRBJ2-1; unclear D gene. The CDR3 bases are TGCGCCAGCAGCCAAGACCTGGGCCCCTACAATGAGCAGTTCTTC. Its translation: CASSQDLGPYNEQFF.